This T cell receptor (beta chain) came from a study of shared clonotypes between healthy human individuals. The study's findings and limits: Some naive CD4 clonotypes, 4.5% to 5.5%, turned up in common across a few donors.

Generated by immunoSEQ multiplex PCR, the TCRdb table keeps only in-frame clones and is missing some. The sample has hundreds of thousands of clones, roughly 96% seen once. Healthy HIV-negative adults without recent acute infections or vaccinations served as donors. The authors combined CD45RO+ cells with CCR7-negative CD45RA+ TemRA cells as CD8 memory. Worth noting for this clone: Its antigen is unknown.

The V and J ends lost 1 base and 5 bases, in that order; junction bases with no gene match: 3. Germline V gene sequence: CDR1 SGHAT, CDR2 FQDESV (reference sequence). This CDR3 region has 15 residues. This TCR was sampled from a man under 40 in good health. Material for sequencing was memory CD8+ T cells sorted from blood. Subset defined: CD45RO+ cells pooled with CCR7-negative TemRA cells. The chain is built from TRBV11-1 and TRBJ2-5; 11 nucleotides line up with TRBD2. This CDR3 is CASSLEASGRETQYF. The CDR3 DNA follows: TGTGCCAGCAGCTTAGAGGCTAGCGGGAGGGAGACCCAGTACTTC.